The T cell receptor (beta chain) described here comes from a study of human T cells and chemical hapten exposure (dated by TCRdb to about 2021). About the full investigation: For sensitization, 2% DPC in acetone was applied to a roughly 2 cm by roughly 2 cm area of upper inner arm skin. Throughout the roughly 25-week study period, patients were also given weekly therapeutic DPC doses on the scalp. Patch testing on the upper back used Finn chambers containing 0.01% DPC, with scoring done after 6 days according to International Contact Dermatitis Research Group standards. Alopecia areata with under or over 50% scalp involvement, alopecia totalis and alopecia universalis were represented in the patient cohort, which was mostly female. Libraries were combined into a pool for sequencing, and differences in TCR yield between samples came mainly from small differences in library volumes within the pool. This study followed changes in the peripheral blood TCR repertoire in vivo during primary and secondary sensitization of alopecia patients to the hapten diphenylcyclopropenone (DPC). Patient blood was sampled pre-sensitization (week 0) and at 2, 6 and about 24 weeks after DPC sensitization. For TCR sequencing, blood came from 25 to 35 alopecia patients at anywhere from one to four time points (pre-sensitization, 2, 6 and 24 weeks). Summary of the overall study and its limitations: Patch test score correlated positively with the number of PT1 expanded TCRs, reaching significance at thresholds 8, 16 and 32 but not at 4. Alopecia, a presumed autoimmune disease, was present in all patients, so the immune response of the patients might differ from that of healthy individuals. DPC sensitization did not change the number of TCRs with a frequency above 1 in 1000, and there was no evidence of changes in global repertoire structure. After repeated subsampling, the strength of the expansion versus patch-test correlation and the threshold at which it became significant changed. Expanded TCRs formed significantly more large CDR3 similarity clusters than pre-sensitization or healthy control sets, consistent with antigen-driven responses.

CDR1 and CDR2 are drawn from the germline V gene: SQVTM, ANQGSEA. Reading from cysteine to phenylalanine, the CDR3 counts 15 amino acids. The read is trimmed to its CDR3 DNA, 45 bases read in frame from base 1. V lost 6 bases and J lost 5 bases; the stretch between them is 19 bases long. This clonotype has ten or more counts. Its antigen remains undetermined. It has no much larger one-base neighbor in the sample; base qualities were not kept. The library was obtained by RACE. Sequencing relied on a NextSeq 500. During library preparation, unique molecular identifiers were attached to individual cDNA molecules so that TCRs could be counted quantitatively and reproducibly. Both TCR alpha and TCR beta chains were sequenced from each blood RNA sample. The paper's processing steps were these. Samples had a median of about 96,000 TCRs, with a range from about 20,000 to 690,600. The Decombinator software suite was used to annotate the V, J and CDR3 of the TCR reads. To make PS versus PT1 abundance plots, every sample was subsampled to the same number of TCRs (28,000). Expanded TCRs were defined as absent before sensitization and observed at least eight times at the 2-week time point. TCRdb passed the public sequencing reads through fastp at Q25 and MiXCR, retaining productive beta sequences. Under each unique CDR3 protein, matching rows form one entry showing the most common genes and DNA. The V and J calls come from TCRdb's annotation, not from the publication. Recorded for this sample are some 50,000 distinct CDR3 sequences; 7.5% to 10% of them occurred a single time. The biggest ten clones account for roughly 13% of the sample.

In light of the paper, this sample's time point label describes: patch test 1, 2 weeks after DPC sensitization. The meaning of the sample's treatment or condition label: therapeutic diphenylcyclopropenone sensitization with weekly scalp DPC. Blood at each patch-test visit was drawn before the patch test was applied. To be eligible, patients had to be aged 18 to 70, diagnosed with alopecia and judged suitable for DPC therapy, while pregnant patients were excluded. Unfractionated whole blood was collected in Tempus Blood RNA tubes, and total RNA was extracted from that blood. The sample in question was whole blood, obtained in connection with sensitization to the hapten diphenylcyclopropenone (DPC). This chain joins TRBV29-1 to TRBJ2-2, and perhaps TRBD1 as D gene, on 6 matching bases. The origin of this receptor is a woman between 40 and 55 years old with alopecia areata. Some clones in this sample may be carry-over from other donors' samples. The DNA sequence is TGCAGCGTCGGCTTAGCAGGGGAAAATACCGGGGAGCTGTTTTTT. This yields the protein CSVGLAGENTGELFF.